The 24 T cell receptor beta chains below come from one sample, sequenced in a study of blood T cell repertoires in COVID-19. Generated by immunoSEQ multiplex PCR, the TCRdb table keeps only in-frame clones and is missing some. The top ten hold 1.5% to 2% of the sample, which has approximately 73,000 clones, around nine tenths seen once. Specimen: peripheral blood. The receptors stem from a woman aged 55-70 years with acute or convalescent COVID-19.

This clone was observed a few times. This chain joins TRBV10-3 and TRBJ1-2; D ambiguous. CDR1 and CDR2 (germline): ENHRY, SYGVKD. Trimming stripped 4 bases from V and 6 bases from J, with 15 bases between. The CDR3 has 14 amino acids. The CDR3 nucleotides are TGTGCCATCAGTGGGCCATTTGCACCCGATGGCTACACCTTC. Translation gives CAISGPFAPDGYTF.

The CDR3 nucleotides read TGTGCCAGCATGGGGCAGACGGGCAATCAGCCCCAGCATTTT. It encodes CASMGQTGNQPQHF. The chain joins TRBV28 to TRBJ1-5; TRBD1 might be the D (5 bases). Germline V CDR1 and CDR2: MDHEN, SYDVKM. Deletions cut 7 bases from V and 2 bases from J, with 12 bases between. The CDR3 totals 14 residues.

CDR3 sequence reads: CASSLIGTDTQYF. CDR3 nucleotides: TGCGCCAGCAGCTTGATAGGCACAGATACGCAGTATTTT. The chain combines TRBV5-1 with TRBJ2-3; no clear D gene. Germline CDR1 and CDR2: SGHRS and YFSETQ. V shed 1 base and J shed 1 base, with 4 bases lying between them. CDR3 size: 13 residues.

As for this clone: At one boundary the junction diverges from the germline segment, which might be a read error. V is TRBV27 and J is TRBJ2-1; TRBD2 agrees at 8 bases. CDR1 and CDR2 (germline): MNHEY, SMNVEV (reference sequence). This CDR3 has 15 residues. The CDR3, as DNA: TGTGCCAGCATTTTACTAGCGGAGCCTGGGAATGAGCAGTTCTTC. Its translation is CASILLAEPGNEQFF.

The chain links TRBV20-1 to TRBJ1-1; TRBD1 is a possible D gene (6 bases). The CDR3 has 15 residues. V lost 3 bases to trimming and J lost 11 bases, with 25 bases between them. The V gene's germline CDR1 is DFQATT and CDR2 SNEGSKA (reference sequence). The CDR3 DNA sequence: TGCAGTGCTAGTACCTCGTGGGGCGGACAGTTCGGCGCTTTCTTT. Amino acids: CSASTSWGGQFGAFF.

The J gene is TRBJ1-4, the V gene TRBV7-6; 7 nucleotides agree with TRBD1. With 5 bases clipped from V and 8 bases from J, the junction kept 5 bases outside the gene matches. CDR1 and CDR2 from the germline V gene are SGHVS and FNYEAQ. The CDR3 has 13 amino acids. Written as DNA, the CDR3 is TGTGCCAGCAGCCCGGGGACAGAGGAAAAACTGTTTTTT. This encodes CASSPGTEEKLFF.

The rearrangement joins TRBV30 to TRBJ1-1; D is undetermined. Germline V lookup: CDR1 GTSNPN, CDR2 SVGIG (reference sequence). V lost 1 base and J 0 bases, leaving 12 bases between the germline ends. This CDR3 is 15 amino acids long. CDR3 nucleotide sequence: TGTGCCTGGAGTGCCCCAGGCGATATGAACACTGAAGCTTTCTTT. The encoded protein is CAWSAPGDMNTEAFF. Full variable domain (rest looked up from reference TRBV30 and TRBJ1-1): SQTIHQWPATLVQPVGSPLSLECTVEGTSNPNLYWYRQAAGRGLQLLFYSVGIGQISSEVPQNLSASRPQDRQFILSSKKLLLSDSGFYLCAWSAPGDMNTEAFFGQGTRLTVV.

V gene TRBV7-3 combines with J gene TRBJ2-1, with D hard to call. Trimming stripped 4 bases from V and 7 bases from J, with 11 bases between. Germline values: CDR1 SGHTA, CDR2 FQGTGA. CDR3 length: 13 amino acids. In nucleotides, the CDR3 is TGTGCCAGCAGCTCGACCTCGGGTAATGAGCAGTTCTTC. It yields the protein CASSSTSGNEQFF.

A few counts support this clone. The chain recombines TRBV28 with TRBJ2-2; D unclear. This CDR3 is 14 amino acids long. Germline V CDR1 and CDR2: MDHEN, SYDVKM. The germline V and J ends were trimmed by 6 bases and 1 base, with 9 bases remaining between them. The CDR3 DNA reads TGTGCCAGCAGCACTATCCGGAACACCGGGGAGCTGTTTTTT. Residues: CASSTIRNTGELFF.

The CDR3: CASSLTGAYEQYF. The CDR3 nucleotides read TGTGCCAGCAGCCTGACAGGGGCCTACGAGCAGTACTTC. This chain connects TRBV7-7 to TRBJ2-7, with 8 positions matching TRBD1. Germline assignment: CDR1 SSHAT and CDR2 FNYEAQ (reference sequence). Germline trimming cut 5 bases from V and 2 bases from J; bases unmatched to any gene: 2. The CDR3 length is 13 residues.

The genes are TRBV30 and TRBJ1-6; D unclear. V was trimmed by 3 bases and J by 4 bases, leaving 10 bases between them. Germline V gene lookup returns CDR1 GTSNPN and CDR2 SVGIG (reference sequence). The CDR3 has 14 residues. As DNA, the CDR3 is TGTGCCTGGAGCCCAAACTTATATAATTCACCCCTCCACTTT. It is translated as CAWSPNLYNSPLHF.

The chain has TRBV7-2 and TRBJ2-2, with D possibly being TRBD1 (6 bases). CDR1 SGHTA and CDR2 FQGNSA come from the germline V gene. The CDR3 has 14 residues. V lost 3 bases and J 4 bases, leaving 9 bases between the germline ends. CDR3 loop: CASSFDRTTGELFF. The CDR3 region has the DNA TGTGCCAGCAGCTTTGACAGGACCACCGGGGAGCTGTTTTTT.

This chain connects TRBV9 to TRBJ2-5; D possibly corresponds to TRBD2 (6 bases). The CDR3 extends over 16 amino acids. Trimming stripped 0 bases from V and 0 bases from J, with 12 bases between. The germline V gene has CDR1 SGDLS and CDR2 YYNGEE. The CDR3 coding sequence is TGTGCCAGCAGCGTAGATATTGGAGGGTACCAAGAGACCCAGTACTTC. Amino acid sequence: CASSVDIGGYQETQYF. The full variable domain, with the rest looked up from reference TRBV9 and TRBJ2-5, is DSGVTQTPKHLITATGQRVTLRCSPRSGDLSVYWYQQSLDQGLQFLIQYYNGEERAKGNILERFSAQQFPDLHSELNLSSLELGDSALYFCASSVDIGGYQETQYFGPGTRLLVL.

This chain uses TRBV6-5 with TRBJ2-5; 10 bases map to TRBD1. From germline, CDR1 is MNHEY and CDR2 SVGAGI. V was pared by 5 bases and J by 5 bases, with 5 bases of the junction left unmatched. The CDR3 extends over 14 amino acids. CDR3 sequence (DNA): TGTGCCAGCAGTAGGACAGGGGGGCAGGAGACCCAGTACTTC. Its translation: CASSRTGGQETQYF.

The chain couples TRBV7-9 to TRBJ1-2, with no clear D. Trimming removed 1 base at V and 8 bases at J, with 17 bases between. Germline loops: CDR1 SEHNR, CDR2 FQNEAQ (reference sequence). The CDR3 consists of 15 residues. The CDR3 loop is CASSLVTGIPAGYTF. For the CDR3, the DNA is TGTGCCAGCAGCTTAGTGACGGGGATTCCGGCGGGCTACACCTTC.

This chain links TRBV30 with TRBJ2-4; TRBD2 is a possible D gene (5 bases). V lost 0 bases to trimming and J lost 7 bases, with 16 bases between them. The CDR3 spans 15 residues. Per germline, CDR1 GTSNPN and CDR2 SVGIG (reference sequence). The CDR3 DNA follows: TGTGCCTGGAGTGTACGAGGGTTTTTTGGTAACATTCAGTACTTC. It yields the protein CAWSVRGFFGNIQYF.

The J gene is TRBJ2-7, the V gene TRBV28, with D possibly matching TRBD1 (6 bases). This CDR3 region has 13 residues. Germline CDR1 is MDHEN and CDR2 is SYDVKM. Trimming removed 6 bases from V and 5 bases from J, with 14 bases in between. CDR3 sequence reads: CASRATGYHEQYF. In DNA form, the CDR3 reads TGTGCCAGCAGAGCTACAGGGTACCACGAGCAGTACTTC.

This clone came up once. DNA of the CDR3: TGTGCCATCAGTGAGTCGGCGGGAGGGTCCAATGAGCAGTTCTTC. Encoded protein: CAISESAGGSNEQFF. The chain is built from TRBV10-3 and TRBJ2-1, with TRBD2 identical over 9 bases. CDR1 is ENHRY, CDR2 SYGVKD, per germline. The CDR3 is made up of 15 amino acids. V dropped 0 bases and J dropped 6; count of bases not matched to a gene: 3.

The CDR3 protein is CARWTGMSLGQHF. The CDR3 bases are TGTGCCAGATGGACAGGGATGAGTCTGGGCCAGCATTTT. This rearrangement joins TRBV28 to TRBJ1-5; TRBD1 matches 8 bases. Germline-derived CDR1 and CDR2 are MDHEN and SYDVKM. This CDR3 is built from 13 residues. The junction had 13 bases not matched to a gene; V was cut back by 9 bases and J by 12 bases.

The gene calls are TRBV9 and TRBJ2-1; 7 bases agree with TRBD1. Trimming took 0 bases from V and 3 from J; bases not matched to a gene: 9. Germline V gives CDR1 SGDLS, CDR2 YYNGEE. CDR3 length: 17 residues. The CDR3 nucleotides read TGTGCCAGCAGCGTAGTAAGTGGGACAGCCTACTACAATGAGCAGTTCTTC. Protein product: CASSVVSGTAYYNEQFF.

The gene calls are TRBV3-1 (or the pseudogene TRBV3-2) and TRBJ2-5; 10 bases are shared with TRBD2. Germline V gives CDR1 LGHDT, CDR2 YNNKEL (reference sequence). After removal of 1 base from V and 4 bases from J, the junction contained 12 bases not matched to a gene. CDR3 length: 18 amino acids. The CDR3 nucleotides read TGTGCCAGCAGCCAAGTGGCTAGCGGGAGACGCATGGGAGAGACCCAGTACTTC. Protein sequence: CASSQVASGRRMGETQYF.

The chain is built from TRBV29-1 and TRBJ2-7, with 7 bases fitting TRBD2. The CDR3 loop spans 11 amino acids. Per germline, CDR1 SQVTM and CDR2 ANQGSEA. J was trimmed by 6 bases and V by 4 bases; bases with no gene match: 3. CDR3 sequence: CSVGTSFEQYF. The CDR3 coding sequence is TGCAGCGTTGGGACTAGTTTCGAGCAGTACTTC.

The rearrangement links TRBV4-3 to TRBJ1-2; 11 bases align to TRBD1. CDR3 size: 16 residues. V trimming: 2 bases; J trimming: 3 bases; junction bases outside the gene matches: 5. Germline V CDR1 and CDR2: LGHNA, YSLEER. CDR3: CASSQTGQGADYGYTF. For the CDR3, the DNA is TGCGCCAGCAGCCAAACTGGACAGGGGGCGGACTATGGCTACACCTTC.

The rearrangement joins TRBV6-2 or TRBV6-3 to TRBJ1-5; D gene ambiguous. CDR1 is MNHEY and CDR2 is SVGEGT in the germline V gene. This CDR3 comprises 16 residues. Trimming stripped 0 bases from V and 4 bases from J, with 13 bases between. CDR3 bases: TGTGCCAGCAGTTACTCGACTCCCCGAGGAAATCAGCCCCAGCATTTT. This translates into CASSYSTPRGNQPQHF.